This TCR beta chain was recorded in a study of shared clonotypes between healthy human individuals. The study, taken as a whole, reports: Rarefaction demonstrated incomplete sorted-subset sequencing despite large depth.

This CDR3 has 14 amino acids. V was shortened by 3 bases and J by 6 bases, with 15 bases between the two germline ends. The germline CDR1 and CDR2 sequences are SGHVS and FQNEAQ. Produced via immunoSEQ multiplex PCR; TCRdb's table is partial and in-frame only. The sample consists of 650,000 to 800,000 clones, roughly 72% of them appearing once. Turning to this clone: Its antigen is undetermined.

Specimen: memory CD4+ T cells sorted from blood. This sample's subset: CD45RA-negative fraction. The chain joins TRBV7-8 to TRBJ2-7, with D perhaps matching TRBD1 or TRBD2 (5 bases each). This TCR was sampled from a woman between 25 and 40 years old in good health. CDR3 bases: TGTGCCAGCAGCTTGACTGACCTTGGGGGCGAGCAGTACTTC. Protein sequence: CASSLTDLGGEQYF.